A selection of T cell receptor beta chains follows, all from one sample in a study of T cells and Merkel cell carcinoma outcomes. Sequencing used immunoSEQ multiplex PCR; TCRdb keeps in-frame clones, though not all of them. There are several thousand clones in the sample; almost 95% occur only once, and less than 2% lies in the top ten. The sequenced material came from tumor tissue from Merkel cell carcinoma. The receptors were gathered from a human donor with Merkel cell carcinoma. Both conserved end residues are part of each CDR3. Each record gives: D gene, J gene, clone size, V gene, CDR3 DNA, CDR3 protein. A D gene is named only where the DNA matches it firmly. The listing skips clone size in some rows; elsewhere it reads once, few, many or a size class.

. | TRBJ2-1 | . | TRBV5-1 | TGCGCCAGCAGCTCCACAGGGTACAATGAGCAGTTCTTC | CASSSTGYNEQFF
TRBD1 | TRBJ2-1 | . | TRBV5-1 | TGCGCCAGCAGTCCGGACAGGAGGAGCTCCTACAATGAGCAGTTCTTC | CASSPDRRSSYNEQFF
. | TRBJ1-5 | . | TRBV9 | TGTGCCAGCAGCGTAGGTCAGGGAGGGCAGCCCCAGCATTTT | CASSVGQGGQPQHF
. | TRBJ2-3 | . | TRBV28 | TGTGCCAGCTGGCGAGGCACAGATACGCAGTATTTT | CASWRGTDTQYF
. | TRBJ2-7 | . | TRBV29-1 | TGCAGCGTTGAAGGAAGACAGTTCGGCGAGCAGTACTTC | CSVEGRQFGEQYF
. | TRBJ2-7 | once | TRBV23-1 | TGCGCCAGCAGTCAATCGGGGACCGAGTCTGAACCCTCCTACAAGCAGTACTTC | CASSQSGTESEPSYKQYF
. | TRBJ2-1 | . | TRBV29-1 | TGCAGCGGGGAAGTCGAGGGGCCCTACAATGAGCAGTTCTTC | CSGEVEGPYNEQFF
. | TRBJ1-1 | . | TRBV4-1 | TGCGCCAGCAGCCACCAGGAGGGGAGGTCGAACACTGAAGCTTTCTTT | CASSHQEGRSNTEAFF
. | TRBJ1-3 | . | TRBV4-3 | TGCGCCAGCAGCCCCCGAAGCTCTGGAAACACCATATATTTT | CASSPRSSGNTIYF
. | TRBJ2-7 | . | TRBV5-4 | TGTGCCAGCAGCGAATCGACTAGACCCTACGAGCAGTACTTC | CASSESTRPYEQYF
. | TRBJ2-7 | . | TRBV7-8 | TGTGCCAGCAGCGAAACAGGGGGGGACTACGAGCAGTACTTC | CASSETGGDYEQYF
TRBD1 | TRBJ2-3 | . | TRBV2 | TGTGCCAGCACAGGGACAGGGGGCTATACGCAGTATTTT | CASTGTGGYTQYF
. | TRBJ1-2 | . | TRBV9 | TGTGCCAGCAGCCCGGGAGGGGGGAATAACTATGGCTACACCTTC | CASSPGGGNNYGYTF
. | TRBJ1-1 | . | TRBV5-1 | TGCGCCAGCAGCTTGGGGCCAACGGTGAACACTGAAGCTTTCTTT | CASSLGPTVNTEAFF
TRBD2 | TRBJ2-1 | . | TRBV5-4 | TGTGCCAGCACCCTAGCGGGGGGCTCCTACAATGAGCAGTTCTTC | CASTLAGGSYNEQFF
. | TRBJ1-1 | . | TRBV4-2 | TGTGCCAGCAGCCATACGAGGGACACTGAAGCTTTCTTT | CASSHTRDTEAFF
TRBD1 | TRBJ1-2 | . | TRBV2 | TGTGCCAGGGGATCCGGGACAGGGGGAAGCTACACCTTC | CARGSGTGGSYTF
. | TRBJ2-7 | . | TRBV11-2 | TGTGCCAGCAGTGCCCTGGGCAGCACGGTCGGCGAGCAGTACTTC | CASSALGSTVGEQYF
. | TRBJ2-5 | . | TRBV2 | TGTGCCAGCAGCGCACCTCAAGAAACCCAGTACTTC | CASSAPQETQYF
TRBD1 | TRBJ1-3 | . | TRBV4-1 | TGCGCCAGCAGCCACCTAGGGGAGGGGGCGCGTGGAAACACCATATATTTT | CASSHLGEGARGNTIYF
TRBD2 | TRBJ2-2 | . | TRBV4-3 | TGCGCCAGCAGCCAAGATCTTTGGGAAGGAGCGGGGGGGTGGAACACCGGGGAGCTGTTTTTT | CASSQDLWEGAGGWNTGELFF
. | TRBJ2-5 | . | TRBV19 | TGTGCCAGTAGTATTGGGGGGGAGACCCAGTACTTC | CASSIGGETQYF
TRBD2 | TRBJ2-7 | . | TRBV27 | TGTGCCAGCACCAAAGCGGGAGGGTACGAGCAGTACTTC | CASTKAGGYEQYF
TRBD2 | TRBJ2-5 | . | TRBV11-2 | TGTGCCAGCAGCTTAGACCGGACTAGCGGAGGCGGGACCCAGTACTTC | CASSLDRTSGGGTQYF
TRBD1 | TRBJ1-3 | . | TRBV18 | TGTGCCAGCTCACCGGACAGGAGGGCAAACACCATATATTTT | CASSPDRRANTIYF
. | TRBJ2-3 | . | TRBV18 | TGTGCCAGCTCCGAATTCCAGGGCTATACGCAGTATTTT | CASSEFQGYTQYF
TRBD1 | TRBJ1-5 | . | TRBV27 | TGTGCCAGCAGTCTTACAGGGGGCTGGCAGCCCCAGCATTTT | CASSLTGGWQPQHF
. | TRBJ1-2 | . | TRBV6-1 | TGTGCCAGCAGTGAACAGGGCGGGATTCGGGATGGCTACACCTTC | CASSEQGGIRDGYTF
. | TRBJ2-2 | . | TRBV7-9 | TGTGCCAGCAGGCAGGCGAACACCGGGGAGCTGTTTTTT | CASRQANTGELFF
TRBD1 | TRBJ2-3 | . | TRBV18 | TGTGCCAGCTCATCAGGGGGCTGGGCAGATACGCAGTATTTT | CASSSGGWADTQYF
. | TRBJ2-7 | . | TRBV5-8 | TGTGCCAGCAGCTTGGCAGGGACCAGCTCCTACGAGCAGTACTTC | CASSLAGTSSYEQYF
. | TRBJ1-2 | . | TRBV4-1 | TGCGCCAGCAGCCAAGGGGCGAGGGGCTACACCTTC | CASSQGARGYTF
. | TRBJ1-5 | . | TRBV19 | TGTGCCAGTACCCCAACAAGTAGGTTGGGCAATCAGCCCCAGCATTTT | CASTPTSRLGNQPQHF
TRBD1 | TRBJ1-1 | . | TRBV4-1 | TGCGCCAGCAGCCAATCGGGACAGGGGGACACTGAAGCTTTCTTT | CASSQSGQGDTEAFF
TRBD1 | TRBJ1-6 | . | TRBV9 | TGTGCCAGCACTAGGGGGCCGAATTCACCCCTCCACTTT | CASTRGPNSPLHF
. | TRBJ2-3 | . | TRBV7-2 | TGTGCCAGCAGCTTCGGGACTGGTAGCACAGATACGCAGTATTTT | CASSFGTGSTDTQYF
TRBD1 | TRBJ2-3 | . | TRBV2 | TGTGCCAGCAGAGGATCCGGGACAGGGGAACGCGATACGCAGTATTTT | CASRGSGTGERDTQYF
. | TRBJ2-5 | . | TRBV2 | TGTGCCAGCATCACAGTGGGGGGTGAGACCCAATACTTC | CASITVGGETQYF
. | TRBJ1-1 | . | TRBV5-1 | TGCGCCAGCAGCTTGGGGGTGGAGACTGAAGCTTTCTTT | CASSLGVETEAFF
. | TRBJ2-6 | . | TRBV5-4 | TGTGCCAGCAGCTTGTGGGGCTCCGGGGCCAACGTCCTGACTTTC | CASSLWGSGANVLTF
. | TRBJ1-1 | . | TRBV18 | TGTGCCAGCTCACAGCTAGGGGGAAACACTGAAGCTTTCTTT | CASSQLGGNTEAFF
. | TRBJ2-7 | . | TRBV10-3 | TGTGCCATCAGTGACCTCACCGAGCAGTACTTC | CAISDLTEQYF
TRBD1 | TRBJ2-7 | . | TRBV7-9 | TGTGCCAGCAGATCTTCCGGGACAGTCTCCTACGAGCAGTACTTC | CASRSSGTVSYEQYF